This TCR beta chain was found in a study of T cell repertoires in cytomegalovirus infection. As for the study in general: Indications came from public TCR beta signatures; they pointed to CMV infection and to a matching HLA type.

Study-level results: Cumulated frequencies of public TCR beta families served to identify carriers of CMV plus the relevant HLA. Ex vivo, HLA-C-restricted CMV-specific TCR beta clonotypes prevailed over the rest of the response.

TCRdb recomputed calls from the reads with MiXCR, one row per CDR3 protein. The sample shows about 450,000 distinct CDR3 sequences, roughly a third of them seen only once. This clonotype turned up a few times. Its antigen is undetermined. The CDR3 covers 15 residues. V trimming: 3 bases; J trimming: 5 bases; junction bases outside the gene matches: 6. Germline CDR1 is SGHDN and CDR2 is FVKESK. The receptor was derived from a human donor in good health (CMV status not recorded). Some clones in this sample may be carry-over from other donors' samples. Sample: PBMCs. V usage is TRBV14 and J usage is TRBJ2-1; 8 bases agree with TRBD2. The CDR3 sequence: CASSHPAGANNEQFF. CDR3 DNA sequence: TGTGCCAGCAGCCACCCAGCGGGGGCCAACAATGAGCAGTTCTTC.